This T cell receptor (beta chain) derives from a study of cytomegalovirus exposure and HLA in healthy donors. Study outcomes and limitations: The listing of roughly 160 TCR beta chains classed them as cytomegalovirus-associated. A later analysis linked a missense DCLRE1C variant to TCR beta V- and J-gene trimming. Donors belonging to an Asian-associated ancestry cluster reportedly showed fewer N-insertions in productive TCRs than the approximately 680-donor mean, according to what a later analysis found.

The germline CDR1 and CDR2 sequences are SEHNR and FQNEAQ (reference sequence). The V gene end was trimmed by 5 bases and the J gene end by 8 bases; junction bases not matched to a gene: 5. The CDR3 covers 12 residues. Primers included in the PCR were 60 Vbeta and 13 Jbeta primers. The protocol was immunoSEQ multiplex PCR, while the TCRdb copy is restricted to in-frame clones and leaves out a portion. This repertoire shows about 83,000 clones, around 78% found once; its top ten account for over 4.5%. Concerning this clone: Its antigen is unknown.

Source material: PBMCs. The TCR comes from a man between 18 and 29 years old in good health and CMV-seropositive. The chain combines TRBV7-9 with TRBJ1-1, with 7 bases fitting TRBD1. The CDR3 nucleotides are TGTGCCAGCAGCCCCCAGACAGGGGAAGCTTTCTTT. This gives the protein CASSPQTGEAFF.